This T cell receptor beta chain is drawn from a study of OX40 agonist ivuxolimab in advanced cancers. Study information: A partial response was reached by three patients: one with hepatocellular carcinoma and two with cutaneous melanoma.

The CDR3 spans 14 residues. Germline values: CDR1 SSHAT, CDR2 FNYEAQ (reference sequence). The data were produced by immunoSEQ multiplex PCR, yet TCRdb's version contains in-frame clones alone and is incomplete. The table records around 29,000 clones, 81% of them present only once. Of note for this clone: The junction and the germline gene differ at one end; a read error may be behind it.

Blood got drawn at baseline, again on cycle 4 day 1, and then on cycle 7 day 1. The starting material was CD4+ or CD8+ T cells sorted from blood, obtained in a trial of the OX40 agonist ivuxolimab. The rearrangement links TRBV7-7 to TRBJ2-1; TRBD1 is a possible D gene (6 bases). This TCR was recovered from an adult with an advanced solid tumor such as melanoma, head and neck, liver or kidney cancer. CDR3 amino acids: CASSSSTGSNEQFF. Written as DNA, the CDR3 is TGTGCTAGCAGCTCCAGTACAGGGAGCAATGAGCAGTTCTTC.